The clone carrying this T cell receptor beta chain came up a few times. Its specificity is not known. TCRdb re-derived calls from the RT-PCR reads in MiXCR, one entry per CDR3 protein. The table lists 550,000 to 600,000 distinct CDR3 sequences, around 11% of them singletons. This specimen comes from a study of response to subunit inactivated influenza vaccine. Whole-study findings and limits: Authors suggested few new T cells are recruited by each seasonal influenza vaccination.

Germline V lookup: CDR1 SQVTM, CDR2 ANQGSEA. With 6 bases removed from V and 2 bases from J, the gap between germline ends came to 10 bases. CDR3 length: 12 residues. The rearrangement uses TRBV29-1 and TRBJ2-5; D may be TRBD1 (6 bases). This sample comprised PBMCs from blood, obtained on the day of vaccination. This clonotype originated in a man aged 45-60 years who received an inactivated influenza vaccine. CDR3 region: CSVQGSQETQYF. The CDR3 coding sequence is TGCAGCGTGCAGGGGAGTCAAGAGACCCAGTACTTC.